This paragraph reports one TCR beta chain. The data stem from a study of blood T cell repertoires in COVID-19. Study at large: COVID-19 samples, acute and convalescent, were from the United States, Italy and Spain.

Ages ranged from roughly 18 to 100 years, with residence in approximately 23 US areas. In the study's own analysis: Nucleated cell counts were estimated from reference gene primer amplification. Using immunoSEQ multiplex PCR, the repertoire was profiled, and TCRdb retains in-frame clones only, with some absent. Clone size and the V and J calls come from that table; the DNA yielded D and trimming. The table has about 260,000 clones, roughly 80% seen once. The clonotype originates from a man aged 25 to 45 with acute COVID-19. Sequenced input: PBMCs or T cells enriched from blood (not recorded which).

CDR3 sequence: CASRTGGDGYTF. Here the CDR3 DNA reads TGTGCCAGCAGAACAGGGGGGGATGGCTACACCTTC. The V gene is TRBV28, the J gene TRBJ1-2; TRBD1 agrees at 8 bases. J was trimmed by 6 bases and V by 6 bases; bases with no gene match: 3. CDR3 size: 12 residues. Per the germline V gene, CDR1 is MDHEN and CDR2 is SYDVKM.